The present T cell receptor beta chain was sequenced within a study of T-cell memory formation after mild COVID-19 (dated by TCRdb to about 2021). As for the study more broadly: Most TCR sequence clusters were specific to one of the two donors. In a couple of donors, T-cell clones that expanded and contracted after mild COVID-19 were tracked by sequencing TCRalpha and TCRbeta repertoires over time. Two young, previously healthy adult volunteers, one female and one male, were included in the cohort.

The CDR3 starts with the cysteine, ends with the phenylalanine, and has 16 residues. The retained sequence is limited to the CDR3, 48 bases, with the frame set at the first base. The germline V gene (reference sequence) gives CDR1 as SEHNR and CDR2 as FQNEAQ. V has 5 bases trimmed and J has 4 bases trimmed; junction bases matching no gene number 10. The sequencing machine was an Illumina NovaSeq 6000. Using 5'RACE with constant-segment primers, TCRalpha and TCRbeta cDNA libraries were constructed, with sample barcodes and unique molecular identifiers added in the process. RNA was extracted from every sample with Trizol reagent. Library amplification was performed in two PCR steps, and a second sample barcode and Illumina TruSeq adapters were introduced in the second step. Sequencing of libraries was performed on an Illumina NovaSeq with 2 x 150 bp paired-end reads. On the authors' methods: With migec v1.2.7, reads were demultiplexed and then collapsed into UMI-guided consensus sequences. With mixcr v2.1.11, UMI consensuses were aligned to TRA and TRB V and J templates and assembled into clonotypes. Clonotypes were classified as expanded or contracted when called significant by both edgeR and NoisET, with noise models trained on biological replicates. edgeR calls used a false discovery rate-adjusted p below 0.01 and a log2 fold-change threshold of 1. As an exploratory analysis of dynamics, max-normalized trajectories of the 1000 most abundant clonotypes were examined with PCA combined with hierarchical clustering. The CD4 or CD8 phenotype of responding clones was assigned using the separately sequenced CD4+ and CD8+ repertoires. TCRdb passed the public sequencing reads through fastp at Q25 and MiXCR, retaining productive beta sequences. Records with the same CDR3 protein are collapsed into one entry carrying the most frequent genes and DNA. In this record, the V and J calls reflect TCRdb's handling and not the investigators' own analysis. The sample includes some 130,000 distinct CDR3 sequences, with 16% observed a single time. Jointly, the top ten make up approximately 14% of the sample.

Note on this clonotype: Which antigen it targets is not known. Base qualities are not provided; no much larger clone lies one nucleotide away.

General study outcomes and caveats: Whether the second-wave clones peaking on day 37 were SARS-CoV-2 specific was not confirmed. Some responding clones were detected in pre-infection memory, which suggested that pre-existing cross-reactive memory T cells had joined the SARS-CoV-2 response. From day 15 to 85, contracting clones showed balanced CD4/CD8 phenotypes, whereas a second wave of clones that expanded from day 15 to 37 leaned towards CD4+. Contracting CD4+ clones turned up mainly in the CM and EM memory subsets, whereas EMRA was where CD8+ clones were enriched. The study included only a couple of mild cases, and larger cohorts that include severe cases with pre-infection samples were judged to be necessary.

PBMCs were isolated by Ficoll-Paque density gradient centrifugation. The source is an adult woman who had mild COVID-19 (a few samples of this study predate the infection). The sample titles of this study are shuffled in the database, so cell type and time point are left out; the donor was told from shared clones. Sequencing input: PBMCs or a T cell subset sorted from them (not recorded which). In this chain, TRBV7-9 is recombined with TRBJ2-2; 7 of the junction bases match TRBD1. The bases are TGTGCCAGCAGCCCGACAGGGTTTGCGAGCACCGGGGAGCTGTTTTTT. Translation gives CASSPTGFASTGELFF.